Below, 26 T cell receptor beta chains from the same sample are listed, as sequenced in a study of T-cell memory formation after mild COVID-19 listed by TCRdb under 2021. Preparation of the library involved 5' RACE. The instrument was an Illumina NovaSeq 6000. TCRdb cleaned the public reads at Q25 with fastp, built clones with MiXCR and kept in-frame beta chains. Rows with a matching CDR3 protein are joined into one entry that keeps the most common DNA and genes. Across this sample there are roughly 310,000 distinct CDR3 sequences, with more than 15% seen only once. About a fifth of the sample is held by the ten biggest clonotypes. What was sequenced was PBMCs or a T cell subset sorted from them (not recorded which). All receptors come from a man between 18 and 29 years old who had mild COVID-19 (a few samples of this study predate the infection). The sample titles of this study are shuffled in the database, so cell type and time point are left out; the donor was told from shared clones.

V gene TRBV11-2 combines with J gene TRBJ2-1, with D possibly being TRBD1 or TRBD2 (7 bases each). The V gene lost 3 bases and the J gene lost 7 bases, with 22 bases spanning the gap. This CDR3 contains 17 residues. Germline assignment: CDR1 SGHAT and CDR2 FQNNGV. The CDR3 coding sequence is TGTGCCAGCAGCTTGCTCCTGACTAGCAGGGGGATAAATGAGCAGTTCTTC. Its translation: CASSLLLTSRGINEQFF.

The chain carries TRBV6-2 or TRBV6-3 and TRBJ2-1, with D possibly being TRBD2 (7 bases). V lost 4 bases to trimming and J lost 6 bases, with 16 bases between them. The CDR3 is 15 amino acids. CDR1 is MNHEY, CDR2 SVGEGT, per germline. CDR3: CASSFVGGRSNEQFF. CDR3 nucleotide sequence: TGTGCCAGCAGTTTTGTCGGGGGGCGTTCCAATGAGCAGTTCTTC.

The chain recombines TRBV7-2 with TRBJ1-1, with D perhaps matching TRBD1 (5 bases). The length of the CDR3 is 13 residues. Trimming shortened V by 2 bases and J by 8 bases, and 12 bases separated the two germline ends. CDR1 SGHTA and CDR2 FQGNSA come from the germline V gene. The CDR3 coding sequence is TGTGCCAGCAGCTTATTAAGGGGAGAGGAAGCTTTCTTT. It yields the protein CASSLLRGEEAFF.

This clonotype was counted only a few times. The chain uses TRBV12-3 or TRBV12-4 and TRBJ1-1; perhaps TRBD1 as D (6 bases). The V end lost 2 bases, the J end lost 5 bases, and 12 bases lay between the germline ends. This CDR3 region has 14 residues. For the CDR3, the DNA is TGTGCCAGCAGTTTAACTCCCGACAGGACTGAAGCTTTCTTT. Translated: CASSLTPDRTEAFF.

The chain uses TRBV11-1 and TRBJ2-2; 12 positions match TRBD2. CDR1 and CDR2 (germline): SGHAT, FQDESV (reference sequence). The ends lost 6 bases at V and 4 bases at J; junction bases unmatched: 6. There are 16 residues in the CDR3. CDR3 in amino acids: CASSRLAGEITGELFF. For the CDR3, the DNA is TGTGCCAGCAGTCGACTAGCGGGGGAGATCACCGGGGAGCTGTTTTTT.

The V and J genes are TRBV6-2 or TRBV6-3 and TRBJ1-1; unclear D gene. The germline V gene encodes CDR1 MNHEY and CDR2 SVGEGT. CDR3 length: 15 residues. Trimming cost V 0 bases and J 1 base, with 9 bases left between them. The CDR3 here is CASSYSPGENTEAFF. The CDR3 region has the DNA TGTGCCAGCAGTTACTCGCCAGGAGAGAACACTGAAGCTTTCTTT.

This clonotype came up many times. The CDR3 DNA reads TGTGCCAGCAGGGACGGCGGGGGCCTCCTCACAGATACGCAGTATTTT. It translates to CASRDGGGLLTDTQYF. This chain connects TRBV4-2 to TRBJ2-3; D might be TRBD2 (7 bases). The CDR3 runs 16 residues. Deletions cut 6 bases from V and 2 bases from J, with 18 bases between. Germline V gene sequence: CDR1 LGHNA, CDR2 YNFKEQ.

The chain recombines TRBV20-1 with TRBJ2-7; D remains ambiguous. The CDR3 sequence is 14 residues long. Germline CDR1 reads DFQATT; CDR2 reads SNEGSKA (reference sequence). Trimming took 3 bases from V and 4 from J, leaving 16 bases between them. The CDR3 is CSASPAPITYEQYF. CDR3 sequence (DNA): TGCAGTGCTAGCCCCGCCCCGATTACATACGAGCAGTACTTC.

Many counts were recorded for this clonotype. The rearrangement links TRBV6-1 to TRBJ2-7; D gene ambiguous. The V gene's germline CDR1 is MNHNS and CDR2 SASEGT. V lost 0 bases and J lost 6, with 9 bases in between. The CDR3 has 13 amino acids. The CDR3 nucleotides are TGTGCCAGCAGTGAAGCGGGCGGAAGCGAGCAGTACTTC. Protein product: CASSEAGGSEQYF.

The chain recombines TRBV18 with TRBJ1-5, with no clear D. V was pared by 0 bases and J by 0 bases, with 3 bases between. This CDR3 comprises 14 residues. Germline loops: CDR1 KGHSH, CDR2 LQKENI. CDR3: CASSPPYSNQPQHF. The CDR3 DNA reads TGTGCCAGCTCACCACCTTATAGCAATCAGCCCCAGCATTTT.

This clonotype was seen repeatedly, ten times or more. The V call is TRBV5-4, the J call TRBJ1-6; TRBD1 matches at 8 bases. Germline loops: CDR1 SGHNT, CDR2 YYREEE (reference sequence). V trimming: 4 bases; J trimming: 10 bases; junction bases outside the gene matches: 10. CDR3 length: 15 residues. CDR3 DNA sequence: TGTGCCAGCAGCCTGACAGGGGCTCTTCTGTCACCCCTCCACTTT. It yields the protein CASSLTGALLSPLHF.

The genes are TRBV27 and TRBJ2-3; D unclear. This CDR3 has 12 residues. Germline CDR1 is MNHEY and CDR2 is SMNVEV (reference sequence). V dropped 6 bases and J dropped 4 bases, with 8 bases sitting between them. Written as DNA, the CDR3 is TGTGCCAGCAGGCTTAATTCAGATACGCAGTATTTT. It encodes CASRLNSDTQYF.

The CDR3 bases are TGTGCCAGCAGCCGCCGGGACGGACGCTACAATGAGCAGTTCTTC. This codes for CASSRRDGRYNEQFF. The chain recombines TRBV21-1 with TRBJ2-1; TRBD1, as called in the table, went unchecked against the DNA. TRBV21-1 is labeled a pseudogene. The CDR3 spans 15 residues.

This clonotype turned up a few times. V usage is TRBV9 and J usage is TRBJ2-1, with TRBD2 identical over 15 bases. Germline V gene data show CDR1 as SGDLS and CDR2 as YYNGEE. The V gene end was trimmed by 4 bases and the J gene end by 9 bases; junction bases not matched to a gene: 8. The CDR3 totals 16 residues. The CDR3 reads CASSPRTSGGAVEQFF. The CDR3 region has the DNA TGTGCCAGCAGCCCCCGGACTAGCGGGGGGGCCGTTGAGCAGTTCTTC. Looking up the rest from reference TRBV9 and TRBJ2-1 gives the full variable domain: DSGVTQTPKHLITATGQRVTLRCSPRSGDLSVYWYQQSLDQGLQFLIQYYNGEERAKGNILERFSAQQFPDLHSELNLSSLELGDSALYFCASSPRTSGGAVEQFFGPGTRLTVL.

The chain recombines TRBV5-6 with TRBJ2-7, with D maybe TRBD1 (6 bases). The CDR3 contains 16 residues. Per germline, CDR1 SGHDT and CDR2 YYEEEE. V shed 0 bases and J shed 0 bases, with 13 bases lying between them. CDR3 in amino acids: CASSLVGDKSSYEQYF. The CDR3 nucleotides are TGTGCCAGCAGCTTGGTGGGGGACAAATCCTCCTACGAGCAGTACTTC.

The CDR3 DNA reads as TGTGCCAGCAGTAGGGGGCTCTATGGCTACACCTTC. Encoded protein: CASSRGLYGYTF. The rearrangement uses TRBV7-8 and TRBJ1-2, with 7 bases aligning to TRBD1. The ends lost 6 bases at V and 4 bases at J; junction bases unmatched: 2. Germline lookup yields CDR1 SGHVS and CDR2 FQNEAQ. This CDR3 spans 12 amino acids.

This clonotype was counted only a few times. This chain links TRBV4-3 with TRBJ1-5, with TRBD1 as a possible D gene (5 bases). Deletions cut 1 base from V and 2 bases from J, with 12 bases between. Germline V gene lookup returns CDR1 LGHNA and CDR2 YSLEER. The CDR3 totals 16 residues. Here the CDR3 DNA reads TGCGCCAGCAGCCAAGTTCATTCCAGGGGCAATCAGCCCCAGCATTTT. Amino acid sequence: CASSQVHSRGNQPQHF.

The rearrangement joins TRBV10-2 to TRBJ2-1; tentatively, D is TRBD1 (6 bases). The CDR3 is made up of 15 amino acids. The V and J ends lost 7 bases and 2 bases respectively, with 15 bases between them. Germline lookup yields CDR1 WSHSY and CDR2 SAAADI. The CDR3 protein is CASTWGPQTYNEQFF. Written as DNA, the CDR3 is TGCGCCAGCACTTGGGGGCCGCAGACCTACAATGAGCAGTTCTTC.

This clonotype was counted a few times. The rearrangement uses TRBV7-2 and TRBJ2-5, with TRBD2 matching 8 bases. The germline V gene encodes CDR1 SGHTA and CDR2 FQGNSA. This CDR3 has 17 amino acids. After removal of 2 bases from V and 2 bases from J, the junction contained 10 bases not matched to a gene. The chain's CDR3 is CASSLLNGGANQETQYF. The CDR3, as DNA: TGTGCCAGCAGCTTACTAAACGGGGGGGCCAATCAAGAGACCCAGTACTTC.

This clonotype appeared a few times. This sequence joins TRBV4-1 and TRBJ1-1; the D is unclear. Germline CDR1 and CDR2: MGHRA and YSYEKL. Trimming took off 4 bases at V and 4 bases at J, with 19 bases between the two ends. CDR3 length: 16 residues. The chain's CDR3 is CASSRGRDPGGTEAFF. The CDR3 nucleotides read TGCGCCAGCAGCCGCGGACGAGATCCCGGTGGCACTGAAGCTTTCTTT.

This clonotype has more than one count but fewer than ten. The chain carries TRBV12-3 or TRBV12-4 and TRBJ1-2; D is unclear. This CDR3 spans 14 amino acids. V was pared by 3 bases and J by 4 bases, with 12 bases between. CDR3 nucleotides: TGTGCCAGCAGTTTGTCAGCCGTTCTCTATGGCTACACCTTC. It translates to CASSLSAVLYGYTF.

The CDR3 reads CASSLDQGAKLFF. CDR3 DNA: TGTGCCAGCAGCTTGGATCAGGGGGCAAAACTGTTTTTT. V usage is TRBV5-4 and J usage is TRBJ1-4; 8 bases align to TRBD1. Trimming removed 0 bases from V and 10 bases from J; junction bases left unmatched: 2. The CDR3 consists of 13 residues. Per the germline V gene, CDR1 is SGHNT and CDR2 is YYREEE (reference sequence).

This clonotype was found a few times. The V call is TRBV5-1, the J call TRBJ2-7; D not certain. Trimming took off 0 bases at V and 5 bases at J, with 12 bases between the two ends. The CDR3 consists of 14 residues. Germline loops: CDR1 SGHRS, CDR2 YFSETQ. The CDR3 DNA sequence: TGCGCCAGCAGCTTGGGGCAGCCTCTCGACGAGCAGTACGTC. It codes for CASSLGQPLDEQYV.

The chain is built from TRBV20-1 and TRBJ1-4, with a tentative D call TRBD1 (6 bases). Germline CDR1 is DFQATT and CDR2 is SNEGSKA (reference sequence). The CDR3 extends over 14 amino acids. V lost 0 bases and J 7 bases, leaving 12 bases between the germline ends. This CDR3 is CSARDQQGGEKLFF. The DNA of the CDR3 is TGCAGTGCTAGAGATCAACAGGGAGGTGAAAAACTGTTTTTT.

The V gene is TRBV4-3, the J gene TRBJ2-7; 7 bases agree with TRBD2. Germline values: CDR1 LGHNA, CDR2 YSLEER. With 1 base clipped from V and 2 bases from J, the junction kept 5 bases outside the gene matches. CDR3 length equals 15 residues. In nucleotides, the CDR3 is TGCGCCAGCAGCCAAGGCGAAGCGGGGCCCTACGAGCAGTACTTC. Translated, it gives CASSQGEAGPYEQYF.

The V gene is TRBV5-4, the J gene TRBJ2-7, with 10 bases fitting TRBD2. Germline-derived CDR1 and CDR2 are SGHNT and YYREEE (reference sequence). The CDR3 has 15 residues. The V and J ends lost 0 bases and 4 bases, in that order; junction bases with no gene match: 4. This CDR3 reads CASSLEAGGMYEQYF. The DNA for the CDR3 is TGTGCCAGCAGCTTGGAAGCGGGGGGGATGTACGAGCAGTACTTC.